A single sample is the source of the 32 T cell receptor beta chains below, sequenced in a study of blood T cell repertoires in COVID-19. Method: immunoSEQ multiplex PCR; TCRdb's copy keeps in-frame clones and lacks some. The sample holds about 100,000 clones; around 87% are singletons and the top ten take just under 20%. The sequenced sample was peripheral blood. These receptors all come from a human donor in a cohort sampled during active COVID-19.

The chain employs TRBV19 and TRBJ1-3, with D uncertain. The CDR3 covers 14 residues. Between the trimmed V and J ends, which lost 6 bases and 0 bases, there was a span of 9 bases. Germline V lookup: CDR1 LNHDA, CDR2 SQIVND (reference sequence). DNA of the CDR3: TGTGCCAGTAGCCAACCGAGCTCTGGAAACACCATATATTTT. This gives the protein CASSQPSSGNTIYF.

The V and J genes are TRBV27 and TRBJ1-2; D is unclear. V was pared by 2 bases and J by 5 bases, with 6 bases between. Germline lookup yields CDR1 MNHEY and CDR2 SMNVEV (reference sequence). The CDR3 covers 12 residues. CDR3 sequence: CASSLDRYGYTF. The CDR3 DNA reads as TGTGCCAGCAGTTTAGATCGGTATGGCTACACCTTC.

The chain couples TRBV19 to TRBJ2-2; the D gene is possibly TRBD2 (5 bases). From germline, CDR1 is LNHDA and CDR2 SQIVND (reference sequence). This CDR3 region has 15 residues. V was shortened by 1 base and J by 5 bases, with 11 bases between the two germline ends. CDR3 nucleotide sequence: TGTGCCAGTAGTATAGGGCCACTAGAAACCGGGGAGCTGTTTTTT. This gives the protein CASSIGPLETGELFF.

The V call is TRBV9, the J call TRBJ2-3; 9 nucleotides agree with TRBD2. The CDR3 length is 14 residues. V trimming: 6 bases; J trimming: 0 bases; junction bases outside the gene matches: 2. Germline-derived CDR1 and CDR2 are SGDLS and YYNGEE. The DNA for the CDR3 is TGTGCCAGCACCAGCGGGAGGAGCACAGATACGCAGTATTTT. It encodes CASTSGRSTDTQYF.

The chain carries TRBV9 and TRBJ1-1; perhaps TRBD1 as D (5 bases). Germline V lookup: CDR1 SGDLS, CDR2 YYNGEE. V shed 4 bases and J shed 2 bases, with 15 bases lying between them. The CDR3 totals 15 residues. CDR3 in DNA: TGTGCCAGCAGCTCCGCGGGACGCTTAAACACTGAAGCTTTCTTT. Translated, it gives CASSSAGRLNTEAFF.

The table lists this clone with a few counts. J is TRBJ1-5 and V is TRBV14, with D possibly TRBD1 on 5 matching bases. V dropped 6 bases and J dropped 1 base, with 7 bases sitting between them. This CDR3 comprises 13 residues. Germline CDR1 is SGHDN and CDR2 is FVKESK. For the CDR3, the DNA is TGTGCCAGCAGTGGGGGGAGCAATCAGCCCCAGCATTTT. Translated: CASSGGSNQPQHF.

A single count supports this clone. The chain combines TRBV5-6 with TRBJ1-5; TRBD1 might be the D (5 bases). CDR3 length equals 15 residues. Trimming shortened V by 1 base and J by 3 bases, and 11 bases separated the two germline ends. CDR1 is SGHDT, CDR2 YYEEEE, per germline. CDR3 region: CASSLRGTVNQPQHF. In nucleotides, the CDR3 is TGTGCCAGCAGCTTGCGCGGGACGGTCAATCAGCCCCAGCATTTT. The variable domain in full, with the rest retrieved from reference TRBV5-6 and TRBJ1-5, is DAGVTQSPTHLIKTRGQQVTLRCSPKSGHDTVSWYQQALGQGPQFIFQYYEEEERQRGNFPDRFSGHQFPNYSSELNVNALLLGDSALYLCASSLRGTVNQPQHFGDGTRLSIL.

J is TRBJ2-7 and V is TRBV27; no reliable D call. Between the trimmed V and J ends, which lost 6 bases and 6 bases, there was a span of 18 bases. The germline V gene has CDR1 MNHEY and CDR2 SMNVEV (reference sequence). The CDR3 loop spans 14 amino acids. The CDR3 loop reads CASRVIGSFGEQYF. CDR3 DNA sequence: TGTGCCAGCAGGGTTATCGGTTCGTTCGGCGAGCAGTACTTC.

This clone was picked up many times. V is TRBV28 and J is TRBJ1-2; 7 bases align to TRBD1. Germline V CDR1 and CDR2: MDHEN, SYDVKM. After removal of 2 bases from V and 8 bases from J, the junction contained 5 bases not matched to a gene. CDR3 length: 13 residues. DNA of the CDR3: TGTGCCAGCAGTTTAGGGACAGTTGACGGCTACACCTTC. Residues: CASSLGTVDGYTF.

The chain combines TRBV3-1 (or the pseudogene TRBV3-2) with TRBJ2-7, with 10 bases that match TRBD1. This CDR3 spans 14 amino acids. Trimming at V came to 11 bases and at J to 3 bases, leaving 10 bases not matched to a gene. CDR1 and CDR2 from the germline V gene are LGHDT and YNNKEL (reference sequence). CDR3 residues: CAVLTGTGDYEQYF. The CDR3, as DNA: TGTGCCGTCCTTACCGGGACAGGGGACTACGAGCAGTACTTC.

The rearrangement joins TRBV15 to TRBJ2-2, with a tentative D call TRBD2 (5 bases). CDR1 and CDR2 (germline): LNHNV, YYDKDF (reference sequence). V was trimmed by 5 bases and J by 7 bases, leaving 20 bases between them. The CDR3 loop spans 16 amino acids. The CDR3 region has the DNA TGTGCCACCAGCGTGGAGGCTACCAGTCGGATCGGGGAGCTGTTTTTT. Amino acid sequence: CATSVEATSRIGELFF.

This chain uses TRBV12-5 with TRBJ2-7, with unresolved D. CDR3 length: 12 residues. Germline loops: CDR1 LGHNT, CDR2 FRNRAP. V dropped 2 bases and J dropped 3 bases, with 5 bases sitting between them. The CDR3 loop reads CASGLSFYEQYF. The CDR3 nucleotides are TGTGCTAGTGGTTTGTCCTTCTACGAGCAGTACTTC.

This clone turned up a few times. The gene calls are TRBV30 and TRBJ1-5, with 8 bases identical to TRBD1. The CDR3 runs 17 residues. The V gene end was trimmed by 3 bases and the J gene end by 0 bases; junction bases not matched to a gene: 10. Germline loops: CDR1 GTSNPN, CDR2 SVGIG (reference sequence). The CDR3 spells CAWRPRGDRGSNQPQHF. The DNA of the CDR3 is TGTGCCTGGAGGCCGCGGGGAGACAGGGGTAGCAATCAGCCCCAGCATTTT.

The rearrangement links TRBV7-2 to TRBJ2-1; TRBD2 aligns across 8 bases. The germline gives CDR1 SGHTA, CDR2 FQGNSA. This CDR3 has 19 amino acids. V gave up 5 bases and J gave up 2 bases; unmatched junction bases: 17. DNA for the CDR3: TGTGCCAGCAGCCGGGGGGGCGGGAGGAGGTTAGGGCCCTACAATGAGCAGTTCTTC. Protein: CASSRGGGRRLGPYNEQFF. Based on the CDR3 plus reference TRBV7-2 and TRBJ2-1, the full variable domain is GAGVSQSPSNKVTEKGKDVELRCDPISGHTALYWYRQSLGQGLEFLIYFQGNSAPDKSGLPSDRFSAERTGGSVSTLTIQRTQQEDSAVYLCASSRGGGRRLGPYNEQFFGPGTRLTVL.

The chain recombines TRBV6-2 or TRBV6-3 with TRBJ2-7; D is unresolved. This CDR3 has 14 amino acids. V shed 5 bases and J shed 4 bases, with 15 bases lying between them. Germline loops: CDR1 MNHEY, CDR2 SVGEGT. CDR3 region: CASSLVQTLYEQYF. The DNA for the CDR3 is TGTGCCAGCAGTCTGGTTCAAACGCTATACGAGCAGTACTTC.

The V gene is TRBV19, the J gene TRBJ2-1, with 12 bases that match TRBD2. The germline V gene encodes CDR1 LNHDA and CDR2 SQIVND (reference sequence). The CDR3 is made up of 18 amino acids. Germline trimming cut 3 bases from V and 5 bases from J; bases unmatched to any gene: 11. The CDR3 sequence: CASSILGLAGKNHNEQFF. Here the CDR3 DNA reads TGTGCCAGTAGTATCCTGGGACTAGCGGGCAAGAACCACAATGAGCAGTTCTTC.

The chain has TRBV19 and TRBJ1-6; D may be TRBD1 (5 bases). The CDR3 runs 12 residues. V was cut by 6 bases and J by 9 bases, with 9 bases left in between. Per the germline V gene, CDR1 is LNHDA and CDR2 is SQIVND (reference sequence). CDR3 residues: CASRLTASPLHF. Written as DNA, the CDR3 is TGTGCCAGTAGGCTGACAGCTTCACCCCTCCACTTT.

This sequence joins TRBV11-2 and TRBJ2-7; 9 bases align to TRBD1. V trimming: 1 base; J trimming: 0 bases; junction bases outside the gene matches: 1. In germline, CDR1 is SGHAT, CDR2 FQNNGV. The CDR3 has 15 amino acids. As DNA, the CDR3 is TGTGCCAGCAGCTTAGGGGACAGGGCCTCCTACGAGCAGTACTTC. Its translation: CASSLGDRASYEQYF.

The chain is built from TRBV2 and TRBJ2-1; possibly TRBD1 for D (5 bases). Germline loops: CDR1 SNHLY, CDR2 FYNNEI. The CDR3 consists of 12 residues. The V and J ends lost 6 bases and 4 bases respectively, with 7 bases between them. The CDR3 region has the DNA TGTGCCAGCAGGGACACTTACAATGAGCAGTTCTTC. Protein sequence: CASRDTYNEQFF.

The chain combines TRBV10-2 with TRBJ1-5; no definite D call. Germline V lookup: CDR1 WSHSY, CDR2 SAAADI. Trimming left V 0 bases short and J 7 bases short, with 13 bases between. CDR3 length equals 15 residues. As DNA, the CDR3 is TGCGCCAGCAGTGAGTCGGCTGCGTTGGAGCAGCCCCAGCATTTT. It codes for CASSESAALEQPQHF.

The chain employs TRBV6-5 and TRBJ2-1; 8 nucleotides line up with TRBD2. The ends lost 6 bases at V and 2 bases at J; junction bases unmatched: 6. Germline V lookup: CDR1 MNHEY, CDR2 SVGAGI. This CDR3 is built from 15 residues. The DNA of the CDR3 is TGTGCCAGCAGGTCCAGCGGGAGCCCCTACAATGAGCAGTTCTTC. Residues: CASRSSGSPYNEQFF.

The V gene is TRBV9, the J gene TRBJ2-1; TRBD2 matches at 8 bases. The CDR3 contains 15 residues. The V and J ends lost 0 bases and 8 bases, in that order; junction bases with no gene match: 7. Germline V lookup: CDR1 SGDLS, CDR2 YYNGEE. In DNA, the CDR3 is TGTGCCAGCAGCGTAGACGGGAGGGCCAGAGATGAGCAGTTCTTC. It is translated as CASSVDGRARDEQFF.

The chain is built from TRBV6-5 and TRBJ1-1; 10 bases align to TRBD1. Per germline, CDR1 MNHEY and CDR2 SVGAGI. The trim removed 4 bases at V and 6 bases at J, leaving 8 bases unmatched. CDR3 length: 15 amino acids. This CDR3 reads CASSWGDRGEAEAFF. CDR3 DNA sequence: TGTGCCAGCAGTTGGGGGGACAGGGGTGAGGCTGAAGCTTTCTTT.

V is TRBV4-3 and J is TRBJ1-5; 11 positions match TRBD1. The germline V gene encodes CDR1 LGHNA and CDR2 YSLEER. Germline trimming cut 4 bases from V and 4 bases from J; bases unmatched to any gene: 3. The CDR3 runs 15 residues. The CDR3 DNA follows: TGCGCCAGCAGCCCCTGGGACAGGGGGAATCAGCCCCAGCATTTT. This gives the protein CASSPWDRGNQPQHF.

The chain couples TRBV9 to TRBJ1-5; D unresolved. From germline, CDR1 is SGDLS and CDR2 YYNGEE. Trimming took off 3 bases at V and 5 bases at J, with 12 bases between the two ends. This CDR3 has 14 residues. CDR3 nucleotide sequence: TGTGCCAGCAGCGCGGGTCTTTGGGATCAGCCCCAGCATTTT. Amino acids: CASSAGLWDQPQHF.

V is TRBV27 and J is TRBJ2-3, with 9 nucleotides matching TRBD2. The junction had 4 bases not matched to a gene; V was cut back by 3 bases and J by 6 bases. The CDR3 runs to 14 residues. The germline V gene has CDR1 MNHEY and CDR2 SMNVEV (reference sequence). In DNA, the CDR3 is TGTGCCAGCAGTTTCCTAGCGGGACCCGATACGCAGTATTTT. Translation gives CASSFLAGPDTQYF.

This clone was detected once. The chain links TRBV3-1 (or the pseudogene TRBV3-2) to TRBJ2-1; 10 nucleotides align to TRBD2. This CDR3 is built from 16 residues. The trim removed 0 bases at V and 5 bases at J, leaving 4 bases unmatched. Germline loops: CDR1 LGHDT, CDR2 YNNKEL (reference sequence). The CDR3 nucleotides read TGTGCCAGCAGCCAAGAACCTAGCGGGAGCAACAATGAGCAGTTCTTC. Translation: CASSQEPSGSNNEQFF.

J is TRBJ2-2 and V is TRBV5-1; D is undetermined. V shed 2 bases and J shed 0 bases, with 8 bases lying between them. Germline loops: CDR1 SGHRS, CDR2 YFSETQ. The CDR3 runs 15 residues. CDR3 DNA sequence: TGCGCCAGCAGCTTATCCACTTCGAACACCGGGGAGCTGTTTTTT. It yields the protein CASSLSTSNTGELFF.

This rearrangement joins TRBV7-2 to TRBJ2-7; 13 nucleotides align to TRBD2. Germline assignment: CDR1 SGHTA and CDR2 FQGNSA. The V and J ends lost 0 bases and 0 bases, in that order; junction bases with no gene match: 5. This CDR3 has 18 amino acids. In DNA form, the CDR3 reads TGTGCCAGCAGCTTAGCGGGACTAGCGGGAACCTACTCCTACGAGCAGTACTTC. It yields the protein CASSLAGLAGTYSYEQYF.

This clone was seen once. The V and J genes are TRBV7-6 and TRBJ1-3, with D unresolved. CDR3 length: 16 residues. Germline CDR1 SGHVS, CDR2 FNYEAQ. Trimming shortened V by 4 bases and J by 4 bases, and 17 bases separated the two germline ends. CDR3 nucleotides: TGTGCCAGCAGCTCCCCCTTCGGGGTACGAGGAAACACCATATATTTT. Its translation is CASSSPFGVRGNTIYF.

V is TRBV7-9 and J is TRBJ2-7; the D is unclear. Trimming took 0 bases from V and 5 from J, leaving 11 bases between them. The germline V gene has CDR1 SEHNR and CDR2 FQNEAQ (reference sequence). CDR3 length equals 14 residues. DNA of the CDR3: TGTGCCAGCAGCTTAGCGACTCTCTACGACGAGCAGTACTTC. Translation gives CASSLATLYDEQYF.

The rearrangement joins TRBV6-2 or TRBV6-3 to TRBJ1-1; D is perhaps TRBD1 (5 bases). This CDR3 region has 14 residues. Germline values: CDR1 MNHEY, CDR2 SVGEGT. Trimming removed 2 bases from V and 6 bases from J, with 13 bases in between. The CDR3 is CASSYPQGRAEAFF. CDR3 in DNA: TGTGCCAGCAGTTACCCGCAGGGTAGGGCTGAAGCTTTCTTT.